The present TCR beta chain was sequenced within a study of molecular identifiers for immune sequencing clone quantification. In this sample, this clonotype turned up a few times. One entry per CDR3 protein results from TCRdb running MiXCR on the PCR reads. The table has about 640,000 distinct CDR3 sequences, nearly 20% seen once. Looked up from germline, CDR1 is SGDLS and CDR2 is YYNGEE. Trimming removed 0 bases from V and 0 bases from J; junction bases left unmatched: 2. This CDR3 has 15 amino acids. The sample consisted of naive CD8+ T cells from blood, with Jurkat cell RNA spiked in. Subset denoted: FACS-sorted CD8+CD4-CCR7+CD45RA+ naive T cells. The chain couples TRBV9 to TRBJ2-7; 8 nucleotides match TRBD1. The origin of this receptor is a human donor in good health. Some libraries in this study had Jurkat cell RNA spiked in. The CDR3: CASSVADRGSYEQYF. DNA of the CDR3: TGTGCCAGCAGCGTAGCAGACAGGGGCTCCTACGAGCAGTACTTC. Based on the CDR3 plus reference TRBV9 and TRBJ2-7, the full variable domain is DSGVTQTPKHLITATGQRVTLRCSPRSGDLSVYWYQQSLDQGLQFLIQYYNGEERAKGNILERFSAQQFPDLHSELNLSSLELGDSALYFCASSVADRGSYEQYFGPGTRLTVT.